Listed here are 7 T cell receptor beta chains from one sample, sequenced in a study of neurological immune-mediated disorders. TCRdb re-analysed the 5' RACE reads in MiXCR, keeping a single row per CDR3 protein. Among fewer than 75,000 distinct CDR3 sequences listed, around 3% were seen once. Sequenced input: PBMCs. All receptors derive from a man aged 40-49 years with multiple sclerosis.

This clonotype was observed at least ten times. The V call is TRBV20-1, the J call TRBJ2-7; possible D gene TRBD1, 6 bases. V lost 4 bases, J lost 4 bases, and 14 bases lay in between. The CDR3 consists of 13 residues. In germline, CDR1 is DFQATT, CDR2 SNEGSKA (reference sequence). CDR3 nucleotides: TGCAGTGCTAAGGGGGACCCGCGATACGAGCAGTACTTC. Translation gives CSAKGDPRYEQYF.

This clonotype was observed many times. At one of its ends the junction is not consistent with the germline gene, which may arise from a read error. The chain is built from TRBV7-2 and TRBJ2-5; D may be TRBD1 (6 bases). The CDR3 is 13 residues long. Germline CDR1 is SGHTA and CDR2 is FQGNSA. The CDR3 loop is CASSSRQEPRKHF. The DNA for the CDR3 is TGTGCCAGCAGCTCAAGACAGGAACCCAGAAAGCACTTC.

In this sample, this clonotype turned up many times. J is TRBJ2-5 and V is TRBV6-5; the D is unclear. V lost 4 bases and J lost 1, with 7 bases in between. The CDR3 loop spans 13 amino acids. In germline, CDR1 is MNHEY, CDR2 SVGAGI. The CDR3 reads CASSFMVQETQYF. CDR3 nucleotide sequence: TGTGCCAGCAGTTTCATGGTCCAAGAGACCCAGTACTTC.

This clonotype was counted ten times or more. The genes are TRBV5-1 and TRBJ2-1, with D tentatively TRBD1 (6 bases). CDR1 and CDR2 from the germline V gene are SGHRS and YFSETQ. V was trimmed by 4 bases and J by 4 bases, leaving 18 bases between them. The CDR3 has 16 amino acids. CDR3 in amino acids: CASSRETGRGYNEQFF. CDR3 nucleotide sequence: TGCGCCAGCAGCCGCGAAACGGGCAGGGGTTACAATGAGCAGTTCTTC.

This clonotype was observed many times. The chain is built from TRBV5-1 and TRBJ2-7; D perhaps matches TRBD2 (7 bases). Deletions cut 2 bases from V and 6 bases from J, with 12 bases between. Germline V gene data show CDR1 as SGHRS and CDR2 as YFSETQ. This CDR3 is 13 amino acids long. In nucleotides, the CDR3 is TGCGCCAGCAGCTTAGGGGGGGCGCGCGAGCAGTACTTC. Its protein is CASSLGGAREQYF. Combining the CDR3 with reference TRBV5-1 and TRBJ2-7 gives the whole variable domain KAGVTQTPRYLIKTRGQQVTLSCSPISGHRSVSWYQQTPGQGLQFLFEYFSETQRNKGNFPGRFSGRQFSNSRSEMNVSTLELGDSALYLCASSLGGAREQYFGPGTRLTVT.

This clonotype occurred a few times. A clone one base away is much larger, so this may be a read error. The chain links TRBV20-1 to TRBJ2-1; TRBD2 agrees at 12 bases. This CDR3 region has 13 residues. Germline lookup yields CDR1 DFQATT and CDR2 SNEGSKA (reference sequence). The V gene end was trimmed by 4 bases and the J gene end by 8 bases; junction bases not matched to a gene: 3. The CDR3 nucleotides are TGCAGTGCTAAGACTAGCGGGAGACATGAGCAGTTCTTC. Translating gives CSAKTSGRHEQFF.

This clonotype was found many times. This chain joins TRBV24-1 and TRBJ1-5; D is unclear. CDR1 and CDR2 from the germline V gene are KGHDR and SFDVKD. This CDR3 has 14 residues. The V gene lost 5 bases and the J gene lost 0 bases, with 7 bases spanning the gap. The CDR3 is CATSGSYSNQPQHF. CDR3 bases: TGTGCCACCAGTGGATCCTATAGCAATCAGCCCCAGCATTTT.